These 11 T cell receptor beta chains originate from one sample sequenced in a study of blood T cell repertoires in COVID-19. The table came from immunoSEQ multiplex PCR; TCRdb's copy has only in-frame clones and leaves some out. The repertoire consists of around 250,000 clones, with nearly 90% occurring once and the leading ten covering around 4.6%. Sequencing input: peripheral blood. These receptors were obtained from a woman aged 40 to 50 who had recovered from COVID-19.

V usage is TRBV24-1 and J usage is TRBJ2-3, with TRBD2 identical over 8 bases. The V segment lost 7 bases and the J segment 6 bases; nucleotides outside the gene matches: 5. CDR3 size: 13 residues. The germline gives CDR1 KGHDR, CDR2 SFDVKD. For the CDR3, the DNA is TGTGCCACCAGCCGGGGGGGCTGGGATACGCAGTATTTT. Translating gives CATSRGGWDTQYF.

This chain uses TRBV5-4 with TRBJ2-5; 7 positions match TRBD2. The CDR3 loop spans 15 amino acids. Germline V gives CDR1 SGHNT, CDR2 YYREEE (reference sequence). J was trimmed by 2 bases and V by 10 bases; bases with no gene match: 14. The DNA of the CDR3 is TGTGCCTGCCGTTGGGGGGGGACCTCACAAGAGACCCAGTACTTC. Translating gives CACRWGGTSQETQYF. Based on the CDR3 plus reference TRBV5-4 and TRBJ2-5, the full variable domain is ETGVTQSPTHLIKTRGQQVTLRCSSQSGHNTVSWYQQALGQGPQFIFQYYREEENGRGNFPPRFSGLQFPNYSSELNVNALELDDSALYLCACRWGGTSQETQYFGPGTRLLVL.

This clone was counted between two and nine times. The gene calls are TRBV7-9 and TRBJ1-6; no definite D call. CDR3 size: 14 residues. Trimming removed 4 bases from V and 10 bases from J, with 14 bases in between. From germline, CDR1 is SEHNR and CDR2 FQNEAQ (reference sequence). The CDR3 reads CASSSPSGESPLHF. CDR3 bases: TGTGCCAGCAGCTCCCCAAGCGGGGAGTCACCCCTCCACTTT.

This chain links TRBV11-2 with TRBJ2-1, with 10 positions matching TRBD2. V lost 6 bases and J lost 5; bases outside the gene matches: 10. The length of the CDR3 is 16 residues. From germline, CDR1 is SGHAT and CDR2 FQNNGV. The chain's CDR3 is CASRDSSGGWNNEQFF. The CDR3 DNA follows: TGTGCCAGCAGGGATTCTAGCGGGGGTTGGAACAATGAGCAGTTCTTC.

This clone was seen once. This chain uses TRBV7-2 with TRBJ1-2; no definite D call. Germline CDR1 and CDR2: SGHTA and FQGNSA. This CDR3 is 15 amino acids long. The V gene lost 0 bases and the J gene lost 5 bases, with 13 bases spanning the gap. The CDR3 sequence: CASSLALSGQYGYTF. The CDR3 bases are TGTGCCAGCAGCTTAGCATTAAGTGGGCAGTATGGCTACACCTTC.

The table lists this clone with a few counts. The genes are TRBV6-5 and TRBJ1-1, with 11 nucleotides matching TRBD1. This CDR3 comprises 13 residues. Germline values: CDR1 MNHEY, CDR2 SVGAGI. Germline trimming cut 6 bases from V and 10 bases from J; bases unmatched to any gene: 7. CDR3 protein: CASRNRDRGGAFF. The DNA for the CDR3 is TGTGCCAGCAGGAATAGGGACAGGGGGGGAGCTTTCTTT.

This clone showed up just once. The V call is TRBV14, the J call TRBJ2-1; TRBD2 matches at 10 bases. This CDR3 has 17 amino acids. In germline, CDR1 is SGHDN, CDR2 FVKESK. J gave up 7 bases and V 2 bases, and 11 bases lay outside the gene matches. CDR3 region: CASSQRLGLAVRNEQFF. The CDR3, as DNA: TGTGCCAGCAGCCAAAGGCTAGGACTAGCGGTCCGGAATGAGCAGTTCTTC.

The chain joins TRBV5-4 to TRBJ1-2, with TRBD1 matching over 10 bases. The CDR3 contains 14 residues. V dropped 4 bases and J dropped 6; count of bases not matched to a gene: 6. Per the germline V gene, CDR1 is SGHNT and CDR2 is YYREEE (reference sequence). CDR3 nucleotides: TGTGCCAGCAGCATCCGGGACAGGGGAGATGGCTACACCTTC. This sequence encodes CASSIRDRGDGYTF.

This clone is a singleton in its sample. This chain connects TRBV12-5 to TRBJ1-2; D call uncertain. V was cut by 2 bases and J by 13 bases, with 8 bases left in between. CDR3 size: 10 residues. Germline V gives CDR1 LGHNT, CDR2 FRNRAP. Here the CDR3 DNA reads TGTGCTAGTGGTTTGTGTTTCGGCACCTTC. This codes for CASGLCFGTF.

The chain's CDR3 is CAWSFGGETQYF. The CDR3 DNA reads as TGTGCCTGGAGTTTTGGGGGGGAGACCCAGTACTTC. The chain joins TRBV30 to TRBJ2-5; D may be TRBD2 (6 bases). Germline CDR1 GTSNPN, CDR2 SVGIG (reference sequence). The CDR3 contains 12 residues. V gave up 2 bases and J gave up 5 bases, with 9 bases separating them.

The rearrangement uses TRBV5-1 and TRBJ2-3; 7 bases fit TRBD1. This CDR3 is built from 14 residues. V dropped 4 bases and J dropped 4; count of bases not matched to a gene: 6. CDR1 is SGHRS, CDR2 YFSETQ, per germline. The CDR3 loop is CASSLGQKADTQYF. CDR3 nucleotides: TGCGCCAGCAGCCTGGGACAGAAGGCAGATACGCAGTATTTT.